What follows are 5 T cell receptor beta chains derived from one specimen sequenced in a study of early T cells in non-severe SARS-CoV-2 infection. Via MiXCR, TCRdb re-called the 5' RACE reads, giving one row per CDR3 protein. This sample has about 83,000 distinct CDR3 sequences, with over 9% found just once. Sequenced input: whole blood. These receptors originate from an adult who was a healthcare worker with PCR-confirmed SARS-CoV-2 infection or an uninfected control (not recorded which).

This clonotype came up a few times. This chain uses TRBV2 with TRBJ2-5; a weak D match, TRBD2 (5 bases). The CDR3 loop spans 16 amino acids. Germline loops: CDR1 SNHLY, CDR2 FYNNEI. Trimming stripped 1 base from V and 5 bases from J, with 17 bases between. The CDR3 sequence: CASSEERPGVTETQYF. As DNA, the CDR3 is TGTGCCAGCAGTGAAGAACGTCCCGGGGTCACGGAGACCCAGTACTTC.

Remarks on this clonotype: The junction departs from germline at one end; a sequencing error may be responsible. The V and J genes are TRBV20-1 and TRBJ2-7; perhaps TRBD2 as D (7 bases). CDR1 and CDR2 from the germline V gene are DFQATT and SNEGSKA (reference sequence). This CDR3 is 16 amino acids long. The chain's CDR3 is CSAPRSGGTNSYEQYF. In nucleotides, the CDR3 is TGCAGTGCTCCGCGGTCGGGGGGCACAAACTCCTATGAGCAGTACTTC.

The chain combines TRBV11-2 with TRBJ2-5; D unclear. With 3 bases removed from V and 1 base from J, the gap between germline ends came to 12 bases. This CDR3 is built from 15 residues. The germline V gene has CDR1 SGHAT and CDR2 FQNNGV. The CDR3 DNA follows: TGTGCCAGCAGCTTCCGGGCAAAAAGCCAAGAGACCCAGTACTTC. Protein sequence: CASSFRAKSQETQYF.

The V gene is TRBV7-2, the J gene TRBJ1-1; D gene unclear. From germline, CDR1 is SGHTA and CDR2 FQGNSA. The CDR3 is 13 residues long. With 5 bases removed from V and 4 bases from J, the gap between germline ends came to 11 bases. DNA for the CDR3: TGTGCCAGCAGCCTCGGGTATCTCACTGAAGCTTTCTTT. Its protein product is CASSLGYLTEAFF. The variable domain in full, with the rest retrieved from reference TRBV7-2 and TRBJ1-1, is GAGVSQSPSNKVTEKGKDVELRCDPISGHTALYWYRQSLGQGLEFLIYFQGNSAPDKSGLPSDRFSAERTGGSVSTLTIQRTQQEDSAVYLCASSLGYLTEAFFGQGTRLTVV.

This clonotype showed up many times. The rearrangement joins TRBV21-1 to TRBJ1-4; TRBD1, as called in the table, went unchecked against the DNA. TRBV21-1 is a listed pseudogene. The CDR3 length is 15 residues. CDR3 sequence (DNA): TGTGCCAGCAGCAAAGCGCTCGGGAAAAATGAAAAACTGTTTTTT. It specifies CASSKALGKNEKLFF.